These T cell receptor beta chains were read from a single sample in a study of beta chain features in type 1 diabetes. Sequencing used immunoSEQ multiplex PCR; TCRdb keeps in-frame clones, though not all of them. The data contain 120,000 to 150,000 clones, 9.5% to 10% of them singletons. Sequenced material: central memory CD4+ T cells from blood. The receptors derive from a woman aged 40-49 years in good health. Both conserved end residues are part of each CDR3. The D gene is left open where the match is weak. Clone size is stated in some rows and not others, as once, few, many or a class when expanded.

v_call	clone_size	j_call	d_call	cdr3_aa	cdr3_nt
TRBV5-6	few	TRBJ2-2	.	CASRLEDRNTGELFF	TGTGCCAGCAGATTAGAAGACAGGAACACCGGGGAGCTGTTTTTT
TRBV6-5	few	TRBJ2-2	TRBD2	CASSYSGTSRTGELFF	TGTGCCAGCAGTTACTCCGGGACTAGCCGGACTGGGGAGCTGTTTTTT
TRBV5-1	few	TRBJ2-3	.	CASSPGTSTDTQYF	TGCGCCAGCAGCCCGGGGACTAGCACAGATACGCAGTATTTT
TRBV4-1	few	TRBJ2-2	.	CASSLAGASTGELFF	TGCGCCAGCAGCCTGGCGGGGGCTAGCACCGGGGAGCTGTTTTTT
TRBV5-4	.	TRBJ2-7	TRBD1	CASSPPGQGAYEQYF	TGTGCCAGCAGCCCACCGGGACAGGGGGCTTACGAGCAGTACTTC
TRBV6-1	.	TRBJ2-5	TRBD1	CASSATGTQETQYF	TGTGCCAGCAGTGCGACAGGGACACAAGAGACCCAGTACTTC
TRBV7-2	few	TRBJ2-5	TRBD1	CASSPQGMETQYF	TGTGCCAGCAGCCCACAGGGGATGGAGACCCAGTACTTC
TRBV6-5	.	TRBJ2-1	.	CASSYSRGGGNEQFF	TGTGCCAGCAGTTACTCTCGCGGGGGCGGGAATGAGCAGTTCTTC
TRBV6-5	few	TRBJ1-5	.	CASSPREGGVPQHF	TGTGCCAGCAGTCCGCGCGAGGGTGGGGTGCCCCAGCATTTT
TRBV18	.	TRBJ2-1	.	CASSLARGHNEQFF	TGTGCCAGCTCCCTTGCACGGGGTCACAATGAGCAGTTCTTC
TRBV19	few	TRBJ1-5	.	CASAGSRSNQPQHF	TGTGCCAGTGCAGGGTCCCGAAGCAATCAGCCCCAGCATTTT
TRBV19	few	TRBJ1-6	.	CASIQSPGMAPLHF	TGTGCCAGTATTCAGTCCCCGGGGATGGCACCCCTCCACTTT
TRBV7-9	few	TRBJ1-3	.	CASSQSTKGGNTIYF	TGTGCCAGCAGCCAATCCACCAAAGGGGGTAACACCATATATTTT
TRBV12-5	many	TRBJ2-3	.	CASLTTLADTQYF	TGTGCTAGTCTCACCACTCTAGCAGATACGCAGTATTTT
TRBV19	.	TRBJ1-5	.	CASSIGEGQPQHF	TGTGCCAGTAGTATCGGGGAGGGGCAGCCCCAGCATTTT
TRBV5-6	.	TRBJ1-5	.	CASSLVGEGNQPQHF	TGTGCCAGCAGCTTGGTAGGGGAGGGAAATCAGCCCCAGCATTTT
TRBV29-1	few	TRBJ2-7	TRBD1	CSAVRTGKTGEQYF	TGCAGCGCCGTCCGGACAGGGAAAACTGGCGAGCAGTACTTC
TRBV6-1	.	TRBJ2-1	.	CASLRIQGGVEQFF	TGTGCCAGCCTACGGATCCAAGGAGGGGTGGAGCAGTTCTTC
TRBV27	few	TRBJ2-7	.	CASSKESSYEQYF	TGTGCCAGCAGTAAAGAGAGCTCCTACGAGCAGTACTTC
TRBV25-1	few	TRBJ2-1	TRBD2	CASRRLAGTNEQFF	TGTGCCAGCAGGCGGCTAGCGGGGACCAATGAGCAGTTCTTC
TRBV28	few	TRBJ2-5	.	CASRPTREETQYF	TGTGCCAGCAGACCGACTAGAGAGGAGACCCAGTACTTC
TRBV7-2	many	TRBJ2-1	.	CASSLEGAPNNEQFF	TGTGCCAGCAGCTTAGAAGGGGCTCCAAACAATGAGCAGTTCTTC
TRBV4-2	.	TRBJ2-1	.	CASSQAGQQGDEQFF	TGTGCCAGCAGCCAAGCCGGACAACAGGGTGATGAGCAGTTCTTC
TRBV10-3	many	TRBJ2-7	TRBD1	CAISGQGIYEQYF	TGTGCCATCAGTGGACAGGGAATCTACGAGCAGTACTTC
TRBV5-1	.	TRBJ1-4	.	CASSPKSGGNEKLFF	TGCGCCAGCAGCCCAAAAAGTGGCGGAAATGAAAAACTGTTTTTT
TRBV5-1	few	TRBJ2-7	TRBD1	CASSSTWDSSYEQYF	TGCGCCAGCAGCTCGACTTGGGACAGCTCCTACGAGCAGTACTTC
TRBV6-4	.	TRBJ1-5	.	CASSLSPGGSNQPQHF	TGTGCCAGCAGTCTTAGCCCGGGGGGCAGCAATCAGCCCCAGCATTTT
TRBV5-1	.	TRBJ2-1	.	CASSTGTHLYNEQFF	TGCGCCAGCAGCACCGGGACACACCTTTACAATGAGCAGTTCTTC
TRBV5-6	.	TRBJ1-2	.	CASSFQTDDGYTF	TGTGCCAGCAGCTTCCAGACAGACGATGGCTACACCTTC
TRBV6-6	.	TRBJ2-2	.	CASSYGLGGGTGELFF	TGTGCCAGCAGTTATGGGCTGGGAGGGGGCACCGGGGAGCTGTTTTTT
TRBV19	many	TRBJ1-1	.	CASSIEGVNTEAFF	TGTGCCAGTAGTATTGAGGGCGTGAACACTGAAGCTTTCTTT
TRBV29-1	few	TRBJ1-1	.	CSVVAQMNTEAFF	TGCAGCGTTGTGGCACAGATGAACACTGAAGCTTTCTTT
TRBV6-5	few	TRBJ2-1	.	CASSYEGYNEQFF	TGTGCCAGCAGTTACGAGGGATACAATGAGCAGTTCTTC
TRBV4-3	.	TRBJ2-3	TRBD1	CASSLEGQSTDTQYF	TGCGCCAGCAGCCTTGAGGGACAGAGCACAGATACGCAGTATTTT
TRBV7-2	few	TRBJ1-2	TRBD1	CASTQKTGNEYGYTF	TGTGCCAGCACCCAAAAGACAGGGAATGAATATGGCTACACCTTC
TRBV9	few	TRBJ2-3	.	CASSEAQNTQYF	TGTGCCAGCAGTGAAGCGCAGAATACGCAGTATTTT
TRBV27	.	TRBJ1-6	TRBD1	CASTKRGLASPLHF	TGTGCCAGCACCAAAAGGGGGCTGGCTTCACCCCTCCACTTT
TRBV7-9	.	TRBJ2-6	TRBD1	CASSPARGRVSGANVLTF	TGTGCCAGCAGCCCGGCCAGGGGGCGGGTATCTGGGGCCAACGTCCTGACTTTC
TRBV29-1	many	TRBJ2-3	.	CSVAPSTDTQYF	TGCAGCGTTGCTCCCAGCACAGATACGCAGTATTTT
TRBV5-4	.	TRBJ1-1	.	CASSPGQNTEAFF	TGTGCCAGCAGCCCCGGACAGAACACTGAAGCTTTCTTT
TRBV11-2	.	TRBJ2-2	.	CASSPSFAGELFF	TGTGCCAGCAGCCCTAGTTTCGCCGGGGAGCTGTTTTTT
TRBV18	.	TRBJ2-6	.	CASSADMGGNTGANVLTF	TGTGCCAGCTCAGCGGACATGGGGGGTAATACTGGGGCCAACGTCCTGACTTTC
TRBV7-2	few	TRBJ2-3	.	CASRRQGVVSDTQYF	TGTGCCAGCAGACGCCAAGGGGTAGTCTCAGATACGCAGTATTTT
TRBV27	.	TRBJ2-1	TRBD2	CASSSTSGGANEQFF	TGTGCCAGCAGCTCGACTAGCGGGGGGGCCAATGAGCAGTTCTTC
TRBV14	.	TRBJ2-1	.	CASSQDVAILTHEQFF	TGTGCCAGCAGCCAAGATGTAGCGATCCTCACCCATGAGCAGTTCTTC
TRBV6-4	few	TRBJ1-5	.	CASSDFDPTALGNSNQPQHF	TGTGCCAGCAGTGACTTCGACCCGACAGCCCTAGGGAATAGCAATCAGCCCCAGCATTTT
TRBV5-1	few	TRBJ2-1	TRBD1	CASSPGQGRHEQFF	TGCGCCAGCAGCCCCGGACAGGGTCGACATGAGCAGTTCTTC
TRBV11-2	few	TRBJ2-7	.	CASSLLSVNGYEQYF	TGTGCCAGCAGCTTACTTTCGGTAAATGGCTACGAGCAGTACTTC
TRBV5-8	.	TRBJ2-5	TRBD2	CASSFLSGETQYF	TGTGCCAGCAGCTTTCTTAGCGGGGAGACCCAGTACTTC
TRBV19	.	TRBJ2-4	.	CASSILDLQGKNIQYF	TGTGCCAGTAGTATTCTGGACCTTCAGGGCAAAAACATTCAGTACTTC
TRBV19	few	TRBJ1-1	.	CASSIRRDSSEAFF	TGTGCCAGTAGTATCCGACGTGACAGCTCTGAAGCTTTCTTT
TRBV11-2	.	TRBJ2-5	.	CASSLGIAGRGQETQYF	TGTGCCAGCAGCTTAGGAATAGCAGGGAGGGGGCAAGAGACCCAGTACTTC
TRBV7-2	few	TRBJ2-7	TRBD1	CASSLGRGQGSHEQYF	TGTGCCAGCAGCTTAGGGCGCGGACAGGGGTCCCACGAGCAGTACTTC
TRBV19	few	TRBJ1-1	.	CASSARENTEAFF	TGTGCCAGTAGCGCCCGGGAGAACACTGAAGCTTTCTTT